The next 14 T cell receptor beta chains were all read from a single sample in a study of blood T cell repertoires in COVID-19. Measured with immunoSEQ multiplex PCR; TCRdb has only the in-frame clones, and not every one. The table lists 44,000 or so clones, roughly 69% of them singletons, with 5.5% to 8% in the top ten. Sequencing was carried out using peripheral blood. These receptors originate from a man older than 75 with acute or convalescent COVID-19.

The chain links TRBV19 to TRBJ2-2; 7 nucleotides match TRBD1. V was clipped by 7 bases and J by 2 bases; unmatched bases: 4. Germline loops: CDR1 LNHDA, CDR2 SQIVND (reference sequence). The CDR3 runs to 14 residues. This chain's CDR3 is CASNYRGNTGELFF. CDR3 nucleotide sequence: TGTGCCAGTAATTACAGGGGTAACACCGGGGAGCTGTTTTTT.

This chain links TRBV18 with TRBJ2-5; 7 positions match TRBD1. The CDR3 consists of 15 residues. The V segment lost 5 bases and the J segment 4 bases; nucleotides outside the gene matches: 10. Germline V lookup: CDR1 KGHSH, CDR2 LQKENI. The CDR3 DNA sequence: TGTGCCAGCTCAACCGAACAGGGGACGGGAGAGACCCAGTACTTC. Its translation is CASSTEQGTGETQYF.

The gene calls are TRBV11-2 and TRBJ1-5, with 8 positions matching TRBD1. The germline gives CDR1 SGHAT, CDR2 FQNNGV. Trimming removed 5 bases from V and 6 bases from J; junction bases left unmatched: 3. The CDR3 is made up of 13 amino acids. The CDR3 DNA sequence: TGTGCCAGCAGCCGACAGGGGTTTCAGCCCCAGCATTTT. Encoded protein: CASSRQGFQPQHF.

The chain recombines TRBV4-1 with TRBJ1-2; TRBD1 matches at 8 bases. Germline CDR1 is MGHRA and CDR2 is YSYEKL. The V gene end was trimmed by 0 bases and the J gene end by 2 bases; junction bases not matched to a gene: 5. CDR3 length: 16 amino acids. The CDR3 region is CASSQDSRGLNYGYTF. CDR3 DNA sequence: TGCGCCAGCAGCCAAGATTCCAGGGGGCTGAACTATGGCTACACCTTC.

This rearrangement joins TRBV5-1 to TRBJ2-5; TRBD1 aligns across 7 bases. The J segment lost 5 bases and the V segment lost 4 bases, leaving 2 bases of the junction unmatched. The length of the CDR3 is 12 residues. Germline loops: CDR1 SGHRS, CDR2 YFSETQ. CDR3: CASSTDRETQYF. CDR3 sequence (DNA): TGCGCCAGCAGCACGGACAGGGAGACCCAGTACTTC.

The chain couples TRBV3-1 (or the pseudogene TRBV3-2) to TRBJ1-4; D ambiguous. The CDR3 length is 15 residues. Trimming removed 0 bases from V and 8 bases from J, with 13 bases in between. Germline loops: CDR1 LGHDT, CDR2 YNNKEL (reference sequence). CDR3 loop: CASSQDLGDGEKLFF. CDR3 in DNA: TGTGCCAGCAGCCAAGATTTGGGCGATGGAGAAAAACTGTTTTTT.

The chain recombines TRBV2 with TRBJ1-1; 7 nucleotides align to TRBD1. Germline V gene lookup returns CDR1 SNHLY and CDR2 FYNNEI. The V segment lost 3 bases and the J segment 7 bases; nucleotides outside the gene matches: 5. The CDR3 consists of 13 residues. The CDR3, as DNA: TGTGCCAGCAGTGACAGGGGGGACCTTGAAGCTTTCTTT. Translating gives CASSDRGDLEAFF.

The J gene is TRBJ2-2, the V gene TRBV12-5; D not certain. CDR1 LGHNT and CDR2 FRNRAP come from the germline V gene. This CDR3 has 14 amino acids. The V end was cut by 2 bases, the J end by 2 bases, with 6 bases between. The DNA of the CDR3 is TGTGCTAGTGGTTTGAATTCTAACACCGGGGAGCTGTTTTTT. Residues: CASGLNSNTGELFF.

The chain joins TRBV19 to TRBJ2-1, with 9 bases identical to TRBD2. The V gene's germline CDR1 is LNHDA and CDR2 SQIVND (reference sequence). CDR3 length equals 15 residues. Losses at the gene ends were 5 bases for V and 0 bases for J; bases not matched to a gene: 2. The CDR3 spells CASSRGRASYNEQFF. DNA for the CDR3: TGTGCCAGTAGTCGCGGGAGGGCCTCCTACAATGAGCAGTTCTTC.

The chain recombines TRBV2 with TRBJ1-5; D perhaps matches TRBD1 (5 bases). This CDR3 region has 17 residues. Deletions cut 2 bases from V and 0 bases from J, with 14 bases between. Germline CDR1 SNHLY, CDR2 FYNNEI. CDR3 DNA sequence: TGTGCCAGCAGTGAAACCGCAGGGATATATAGCAATCAGCCCCAGCATTTT. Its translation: CASSETAGIYSNQPQHF.

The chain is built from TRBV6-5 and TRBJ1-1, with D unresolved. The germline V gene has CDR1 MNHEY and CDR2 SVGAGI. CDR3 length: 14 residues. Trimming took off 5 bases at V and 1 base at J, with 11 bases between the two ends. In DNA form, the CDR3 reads TGTGCCAGCAGTCATGAAAGCGGGAACACTGAAGCTTTCTTT. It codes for CASSHESGNTEAFF.

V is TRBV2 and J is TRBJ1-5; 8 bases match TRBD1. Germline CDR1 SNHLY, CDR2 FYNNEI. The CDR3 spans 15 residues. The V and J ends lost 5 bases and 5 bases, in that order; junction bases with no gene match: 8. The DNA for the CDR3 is TGTGCCAGCAGTCCAGGACAGGGCAGACATCAGCCCCAGCATTTT. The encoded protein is CASSPGQGRHQPQHF.

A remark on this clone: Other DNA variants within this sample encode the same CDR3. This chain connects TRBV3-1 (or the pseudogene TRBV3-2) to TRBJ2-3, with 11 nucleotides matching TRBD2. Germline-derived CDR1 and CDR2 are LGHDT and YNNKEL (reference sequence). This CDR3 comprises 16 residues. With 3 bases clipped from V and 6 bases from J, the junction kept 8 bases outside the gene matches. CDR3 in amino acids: CASSQALAGGSDTQYF. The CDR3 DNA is TGTGCCAGCAGCCAGGCCCTAGCGGGGGGTTCGGATACGCAGTATTTT.

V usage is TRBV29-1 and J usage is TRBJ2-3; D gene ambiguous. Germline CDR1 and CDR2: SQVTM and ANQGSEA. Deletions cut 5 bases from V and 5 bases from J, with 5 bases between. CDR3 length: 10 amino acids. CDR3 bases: TGCAGCGTTATAATAGATACGCAGTATTTT. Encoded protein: CSVIIDTQYF.